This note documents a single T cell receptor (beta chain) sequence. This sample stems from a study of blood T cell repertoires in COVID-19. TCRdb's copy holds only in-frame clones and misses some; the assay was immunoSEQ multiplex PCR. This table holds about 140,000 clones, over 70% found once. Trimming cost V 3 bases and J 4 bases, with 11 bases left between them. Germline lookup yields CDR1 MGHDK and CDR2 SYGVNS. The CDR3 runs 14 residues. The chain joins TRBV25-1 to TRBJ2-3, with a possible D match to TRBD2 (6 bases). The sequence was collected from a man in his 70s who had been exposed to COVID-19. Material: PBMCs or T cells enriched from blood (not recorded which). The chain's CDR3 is CASSEGGMADTQYF. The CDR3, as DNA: TGTGCCAGCAGTGAGGGGGGTATGGCAGATACGCAGTATTTT.